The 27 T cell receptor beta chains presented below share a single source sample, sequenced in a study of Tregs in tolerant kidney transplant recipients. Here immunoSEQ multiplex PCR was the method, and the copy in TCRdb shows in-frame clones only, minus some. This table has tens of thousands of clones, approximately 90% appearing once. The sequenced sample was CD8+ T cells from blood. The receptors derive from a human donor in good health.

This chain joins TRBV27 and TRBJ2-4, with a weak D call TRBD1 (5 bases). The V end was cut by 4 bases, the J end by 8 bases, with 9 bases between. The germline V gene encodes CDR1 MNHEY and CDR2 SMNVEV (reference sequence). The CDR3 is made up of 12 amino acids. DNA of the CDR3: TGTGCCAGCAGTTATGACAGACACATTCAGTACTTC. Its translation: CASSYDRHIQYF.

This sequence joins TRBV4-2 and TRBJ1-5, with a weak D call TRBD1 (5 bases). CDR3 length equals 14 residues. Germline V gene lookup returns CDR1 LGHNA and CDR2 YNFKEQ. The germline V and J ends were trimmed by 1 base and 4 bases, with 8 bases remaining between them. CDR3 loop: CASSQGRGNQPQHF. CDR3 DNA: TGTGCCAGCAGCCAAGGTAGGGGTAATCAGCCCCAGCATTTT.

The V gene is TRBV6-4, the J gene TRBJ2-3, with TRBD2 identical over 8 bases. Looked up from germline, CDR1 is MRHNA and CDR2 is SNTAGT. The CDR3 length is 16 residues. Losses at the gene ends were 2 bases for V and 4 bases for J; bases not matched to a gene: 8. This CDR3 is CASSDLAGGEADTQYF. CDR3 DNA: TGTGCCAGCAGTGACCTCGCGGGGGGCGAAGCAGATACGCAGTATTTT.

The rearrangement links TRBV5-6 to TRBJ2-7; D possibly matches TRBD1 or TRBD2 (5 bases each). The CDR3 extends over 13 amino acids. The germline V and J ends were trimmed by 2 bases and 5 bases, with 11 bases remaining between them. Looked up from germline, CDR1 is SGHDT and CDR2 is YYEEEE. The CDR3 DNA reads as TGTGCCAGCAGCTTAGGGACCCCCCACGAGCAGTACTTC. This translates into CASSLGTPHEQYF.

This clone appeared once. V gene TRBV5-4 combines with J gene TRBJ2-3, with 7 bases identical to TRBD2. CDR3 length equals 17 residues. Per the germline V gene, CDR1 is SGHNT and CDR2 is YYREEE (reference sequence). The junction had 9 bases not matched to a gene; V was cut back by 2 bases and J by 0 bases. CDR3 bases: TGTGCCAGCAGCTTCTGGGAGGGCGGTGCTAGCACAGATACGCAGTATTTT. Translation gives CASSFWEGGASTDTQYF. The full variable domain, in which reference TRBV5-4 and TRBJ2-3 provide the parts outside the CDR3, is ETGVTQSPTHLIKTRGQQVTLRCSSQSGHNTVSWYQQALGQGPQFIFQYYREEENGRGNFPPRFSGLQFPNYSSELNVNALELDDSALYLCASSFWEGGASTDTQYFGPGTRLTVL.

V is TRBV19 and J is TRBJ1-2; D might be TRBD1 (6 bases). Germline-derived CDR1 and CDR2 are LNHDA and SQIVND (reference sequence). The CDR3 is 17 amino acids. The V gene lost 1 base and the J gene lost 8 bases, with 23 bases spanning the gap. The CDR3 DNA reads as TGTGCCAGTAGTATAGGTGTCCAGGGGAGTTGGGTCGACGGCTACACCTTC. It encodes CASSIGVQGSWVDGYTF.

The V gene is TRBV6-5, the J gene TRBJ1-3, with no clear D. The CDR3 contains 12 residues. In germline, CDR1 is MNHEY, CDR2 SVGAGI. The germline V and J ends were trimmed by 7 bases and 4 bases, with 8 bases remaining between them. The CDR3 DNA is TGTGCCAGCAAAAGTTTGGGAAACACCATATATTTT. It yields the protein CASKSLGNTIYF.

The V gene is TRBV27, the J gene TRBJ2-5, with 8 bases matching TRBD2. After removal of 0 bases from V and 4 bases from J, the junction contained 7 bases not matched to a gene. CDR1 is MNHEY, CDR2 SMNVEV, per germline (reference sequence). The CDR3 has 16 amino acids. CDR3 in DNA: TGTGCCAGCAGTTTATCTCCTAGCGGGCCGCCAGAGACCCAGTACTTC. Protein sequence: CASSLSPSGPPETQYF.

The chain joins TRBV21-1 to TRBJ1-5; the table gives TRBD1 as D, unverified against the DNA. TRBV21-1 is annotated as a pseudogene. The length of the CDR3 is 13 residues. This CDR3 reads CASSRHPSQPQHF. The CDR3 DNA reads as TGTGCCAGCAGCAGACACCCGTCTCAGCCCCAGCATTTT.

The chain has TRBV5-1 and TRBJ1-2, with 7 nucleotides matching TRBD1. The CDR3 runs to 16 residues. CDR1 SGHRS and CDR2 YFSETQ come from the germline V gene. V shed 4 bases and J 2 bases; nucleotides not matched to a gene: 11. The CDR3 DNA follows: TGCGCCAGCAGCGGCCCCCAGACAGGGTCAAACTATGGCTACACCTTC. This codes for CASSGPQTGSNYGYTF.

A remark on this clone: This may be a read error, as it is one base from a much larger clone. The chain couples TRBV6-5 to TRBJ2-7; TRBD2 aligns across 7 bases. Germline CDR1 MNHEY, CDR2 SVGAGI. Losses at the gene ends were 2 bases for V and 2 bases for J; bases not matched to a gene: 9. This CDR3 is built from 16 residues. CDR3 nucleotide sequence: TGTGCCAGCAGTTACGGGGGGGGATCGGGGGCCTACGAGCAGTACTTC. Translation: CASSYGGGSGAYEQYF.

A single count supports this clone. For the CDR3, the DNA is TGTGCGACCGGGACAGTGGTACCGGGACTAGCAGGAGATACGCAGTATTTT. Encoded protein: CATGTVVPGLAGDTQYF. The chain recombines TRBV7-9 with TRBJ2-3; TRBD2 aligns across 9 bases. CDR3 size: 17 residues. CDR1 and CDR2 from the germline V gene are SEHNR and FQNEAQ (reference sequence).

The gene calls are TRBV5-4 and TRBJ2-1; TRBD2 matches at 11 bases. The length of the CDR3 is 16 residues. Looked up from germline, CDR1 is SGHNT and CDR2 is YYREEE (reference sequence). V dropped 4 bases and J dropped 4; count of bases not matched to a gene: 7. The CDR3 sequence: CASSPLAGGTYNEQFF. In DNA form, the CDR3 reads TGTGCCAGCAGCCCATTAGCGGGGGGGACTTACAATGAGCAGTTCTTC.

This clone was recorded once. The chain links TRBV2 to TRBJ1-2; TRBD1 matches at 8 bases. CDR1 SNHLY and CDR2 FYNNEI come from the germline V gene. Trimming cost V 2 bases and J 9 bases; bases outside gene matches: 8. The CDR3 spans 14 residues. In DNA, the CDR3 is TGTGCCAGCAGTGAAACAGGGGGTGACCGGAGCTACACCTTC. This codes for CASSETGGDRSYTF.

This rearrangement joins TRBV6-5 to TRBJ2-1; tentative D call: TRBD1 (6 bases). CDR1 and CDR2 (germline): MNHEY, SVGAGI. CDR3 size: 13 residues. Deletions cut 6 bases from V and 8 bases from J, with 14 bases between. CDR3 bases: TGTGCCAGCAGCCCGTCCCAGGGGCATGAGCAGTTCTTC. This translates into CASSPSQGHEQFF.

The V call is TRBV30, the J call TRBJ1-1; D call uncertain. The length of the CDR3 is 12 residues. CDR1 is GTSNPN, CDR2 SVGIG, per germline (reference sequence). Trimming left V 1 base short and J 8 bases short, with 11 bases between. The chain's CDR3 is CAWSAGEGEAFF. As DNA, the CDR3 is TGTGCCTGGAGTGCGGGCGAGGGAGAAGCTTTCTTT. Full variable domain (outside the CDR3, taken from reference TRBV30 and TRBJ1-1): SQTIHQWPATLVQPVGSPLSLECTVEGTSNPNLYWYRQAAGRGLQLLFYSVGIGQISSEVPQNLSASRPQDRQFILSSKKLLLSDSGFYLCAWSAGEGEAFFGQGTRLTVV.

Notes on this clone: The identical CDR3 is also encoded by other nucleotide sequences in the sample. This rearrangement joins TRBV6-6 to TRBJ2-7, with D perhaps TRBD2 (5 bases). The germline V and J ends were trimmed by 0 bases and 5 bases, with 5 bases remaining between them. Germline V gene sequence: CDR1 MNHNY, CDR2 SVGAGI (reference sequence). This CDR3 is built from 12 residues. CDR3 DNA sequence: TGTGCCAGCAGTTACTCGAGGGACGAGCAGTACTTC. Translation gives CASSYSRDEQYF.

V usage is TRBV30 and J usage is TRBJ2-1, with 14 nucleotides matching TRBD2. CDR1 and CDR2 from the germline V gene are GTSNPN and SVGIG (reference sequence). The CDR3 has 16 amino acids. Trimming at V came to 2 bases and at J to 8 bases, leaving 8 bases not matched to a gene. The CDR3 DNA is TGTGCCTGGAGTCCAAGGACTAGCGGGAGGTGGTATGAGCAGTTCTTC. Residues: CAWSPRTSGRWYEQFF. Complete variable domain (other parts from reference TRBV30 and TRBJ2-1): SQTIHQWPATLVQPVGSPLSLECTVEGTSNPNLYWYRQAAGRGLQLLFYSVGIGQISSEVPQNLSASRPQDRQFILSSKKLLLSDSGFYLCAWSPRTSGRWYEQFFGPGTRLTVL.

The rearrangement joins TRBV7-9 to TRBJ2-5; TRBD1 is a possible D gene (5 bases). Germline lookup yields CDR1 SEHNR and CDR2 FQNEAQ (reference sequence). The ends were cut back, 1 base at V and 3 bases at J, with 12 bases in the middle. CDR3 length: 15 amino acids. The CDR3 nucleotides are TGTGCCAGCAGCTTAGTGGCAGGGTTTAAAGAGACCCAGTACTTC. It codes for CASSLVAGFKETQYF.

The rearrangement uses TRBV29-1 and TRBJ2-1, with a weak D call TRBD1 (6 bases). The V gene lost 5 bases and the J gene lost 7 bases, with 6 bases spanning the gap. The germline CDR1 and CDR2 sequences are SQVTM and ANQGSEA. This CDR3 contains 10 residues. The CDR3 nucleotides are TGCAGCGTTCAGGGGAATGAGCAGTTCTTC. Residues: CSVQGNEQFF.

The CDR3 bases are TGCGCCAGCAGCCCTGAGGGGGTTCAGCCCCAGCATTTT. It specifies CASSPEGVQPQHF. V gene TRBV4-1 combines with J gene TRBJ1-5; possible D gene TRBD1, 6 bases. The germline V and J ends were trimmed by 4 bases and 6 bases, with 10 bases remaining between them. The length of the CDR3 is 13 residues. Germline values: CDR1 MGHRA, CDR2 YSYEKL.

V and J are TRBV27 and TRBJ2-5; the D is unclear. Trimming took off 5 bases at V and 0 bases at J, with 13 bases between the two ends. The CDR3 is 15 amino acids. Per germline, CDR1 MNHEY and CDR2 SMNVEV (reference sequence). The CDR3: CASSPRRQYQETQYF. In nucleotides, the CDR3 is TGTGCCAGCAGTCCCCGGCGTCAGTACCAAGAGACCCAGTACTTC.

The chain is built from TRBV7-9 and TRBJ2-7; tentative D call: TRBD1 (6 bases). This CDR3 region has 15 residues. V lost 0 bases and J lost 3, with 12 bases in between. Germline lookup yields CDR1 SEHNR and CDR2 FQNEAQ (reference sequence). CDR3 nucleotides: TGTGCCAGCAGCTTAGCAGGCCAGGGACACTACGAGCAGTACTTC. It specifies CASSLAGQGHYEQYF.

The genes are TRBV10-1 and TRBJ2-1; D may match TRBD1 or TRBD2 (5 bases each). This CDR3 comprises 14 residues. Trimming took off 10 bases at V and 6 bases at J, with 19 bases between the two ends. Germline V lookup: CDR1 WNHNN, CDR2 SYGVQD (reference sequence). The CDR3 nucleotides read TGCGCCACCAGCAGGGACCCCTCTGGCAATGAGCAGTTCTTC. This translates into CATSRDPSGNEQFF.

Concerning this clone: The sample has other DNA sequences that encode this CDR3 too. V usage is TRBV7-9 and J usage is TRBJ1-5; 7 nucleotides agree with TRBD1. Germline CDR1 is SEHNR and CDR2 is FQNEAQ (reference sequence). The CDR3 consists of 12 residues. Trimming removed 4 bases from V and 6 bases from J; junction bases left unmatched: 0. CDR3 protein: CASSSGGQPQHF. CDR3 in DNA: TGTGCCAGCAGCTCAGGGGGTCAGCCCCAGCATTTT.

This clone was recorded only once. The CDR3 nucleotides read TGTGCCAGCAGCCCGACGACAGTGCTTGCTTTCTTT. It is translated as CASSPTTVLAFF. The chain uses TRBV7-8 and TRBJ1-1; D may be TRBD1 (5 bases). V lost 5 bases and J lost 11, with 15 bases in between. The germline CDR1 and CDR2 sequences are SGHVS and FQNEAQ. The length of the CDR3 is 12 residues.

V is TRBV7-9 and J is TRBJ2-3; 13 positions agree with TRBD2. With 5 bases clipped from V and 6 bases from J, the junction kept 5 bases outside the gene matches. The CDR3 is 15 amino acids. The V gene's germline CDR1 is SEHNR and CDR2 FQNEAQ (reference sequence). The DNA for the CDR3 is TGTGCCAGCAGCCTACTAGCGGGGGGGCCGGATACGCAGTATTTT. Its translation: CASSLLAGGPDTQYF. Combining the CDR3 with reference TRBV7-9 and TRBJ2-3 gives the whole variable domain DTGVSQNPRHKITKRGQNVTFRCDPISEHNRLYWYRQTLGQGPEFLTYFQNEAQLEKSRLLSDRFSAERPKGSFSTLEIQRTEQGDSAMYLCASSLLAGGPDTQYFGPGTRLTVL.